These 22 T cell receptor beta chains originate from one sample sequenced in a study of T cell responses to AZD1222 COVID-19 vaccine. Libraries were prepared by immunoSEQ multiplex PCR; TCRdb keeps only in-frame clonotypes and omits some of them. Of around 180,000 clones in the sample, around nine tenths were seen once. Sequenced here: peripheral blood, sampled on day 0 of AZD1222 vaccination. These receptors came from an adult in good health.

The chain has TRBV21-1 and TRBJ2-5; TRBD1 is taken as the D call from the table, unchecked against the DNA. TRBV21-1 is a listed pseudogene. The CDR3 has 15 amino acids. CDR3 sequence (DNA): TGTGCCAGCAGGGGGGCAGGCACCAGCGCAGAGACCCAGTACTTC. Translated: CASRGAGTSAETQYF.

The CDR3 bases are TGTGCCTCAAACAGGGACACCGGGGAGCTGTTTTTT. Translation: CASNRDTGELFF. The chain has TRBV30 and TRBJ2-2, with D possibly TRBD1 on 6 matching bases. The ends were cut back, 7 bases at V and 3 bases at J, with 9 bases in the middle. The V gene's germline CDR1 is GTSNPN and CDR2 SVGIG (reference sequence). The CDR3 is made up of 12 amino acids.

CDR3 in amino acids: CASSEWGRSPQHF. The CDR3 bases are TGTGCCAGCAGTGAATGGGGGAGATCGCCCCAGCATTTT. V and J are TRBV2 and TRBJ1-5, with D maybe TRBD1 (5 bases). Per germline, CDR1 SNHLY and CDR2 FYNNEI. The CDR3 loop spans 13 amino acids. Deletions cut 2 bases from V and 9 bases from J, with 11 bases between.

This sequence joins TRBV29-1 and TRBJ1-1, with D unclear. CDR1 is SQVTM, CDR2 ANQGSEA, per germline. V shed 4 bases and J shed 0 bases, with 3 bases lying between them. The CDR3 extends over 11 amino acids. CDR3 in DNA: TGCAGCGTTGTGATGAACACTGAAGCTTTCTTT. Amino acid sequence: CSVVMNTEAFF.

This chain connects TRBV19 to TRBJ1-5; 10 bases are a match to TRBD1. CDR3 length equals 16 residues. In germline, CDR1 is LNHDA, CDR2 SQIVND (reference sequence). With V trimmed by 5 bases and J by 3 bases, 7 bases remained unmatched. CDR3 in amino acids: CASSLLTGGANQPQHF. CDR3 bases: TGTGCCAGTAGTCTCCTGACAGGGGGCGCCAATCAGCCCCAGCATTTT.

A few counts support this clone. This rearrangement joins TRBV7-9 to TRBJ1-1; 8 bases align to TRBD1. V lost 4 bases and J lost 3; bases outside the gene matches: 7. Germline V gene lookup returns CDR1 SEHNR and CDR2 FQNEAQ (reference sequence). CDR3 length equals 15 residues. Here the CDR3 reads CASSSTGTGDTEAFF. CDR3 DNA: TGTGCCAGCAGCTCAACCGGGACAGGCGACACTGAAGCTTTCTTT. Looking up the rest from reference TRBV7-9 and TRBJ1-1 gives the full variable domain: DTGVSQNPRHKITKRGQNVTFRCDPISEHNRLYWYRQTLGQGPEFLTYFQNEAQLEKSRLLSDRFSAERPKGSFSTLEIQRTEQGDSAMYLCASSSTGTGDTEAFFGQGTRLTVV.

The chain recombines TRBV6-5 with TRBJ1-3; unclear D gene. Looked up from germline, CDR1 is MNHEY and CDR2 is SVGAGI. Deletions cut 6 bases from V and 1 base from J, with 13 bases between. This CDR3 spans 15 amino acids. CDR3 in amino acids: CASSLVGGSGNTIYF. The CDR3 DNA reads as TGTGCCAGCAGCCTCGTGGGAGGTTCTGGAAACACCATATATTTT.

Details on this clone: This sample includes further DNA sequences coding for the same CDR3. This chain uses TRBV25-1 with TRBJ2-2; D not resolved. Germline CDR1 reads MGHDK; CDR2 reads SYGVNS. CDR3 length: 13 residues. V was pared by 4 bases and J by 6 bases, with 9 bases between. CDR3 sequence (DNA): TGTGCCAGCAGTGCCGGACGACCCGGGGAGCTGTTTTTT. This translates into CASSAGRPGELFF.

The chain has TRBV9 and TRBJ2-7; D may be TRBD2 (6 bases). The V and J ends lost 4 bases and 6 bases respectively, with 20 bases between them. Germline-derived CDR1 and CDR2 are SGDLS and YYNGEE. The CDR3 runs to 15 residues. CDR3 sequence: CASSPTGDFPSEQYF. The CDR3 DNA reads TGTGCCAGCAGCCCTACCGGGGACTTTCCTTCCGAGCAGTACTTC.

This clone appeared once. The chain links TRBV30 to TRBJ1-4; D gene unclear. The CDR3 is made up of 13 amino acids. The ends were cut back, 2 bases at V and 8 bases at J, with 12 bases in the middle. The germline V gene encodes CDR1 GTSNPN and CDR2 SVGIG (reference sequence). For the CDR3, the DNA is TGTGCCTGGAGTCCCCTAAGTGGGGAAAAACTGTTTTTT. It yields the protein CAWSPLSGEKLFF.

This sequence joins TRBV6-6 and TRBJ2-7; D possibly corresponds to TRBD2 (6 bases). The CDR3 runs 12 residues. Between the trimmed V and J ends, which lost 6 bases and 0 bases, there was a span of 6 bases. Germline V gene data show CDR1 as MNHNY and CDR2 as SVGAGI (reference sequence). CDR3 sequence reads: CASRGGSYEQYF. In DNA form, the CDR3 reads TGTGCCAGCAGGGGGGGCTCCTACGAGCAGTACTTC.

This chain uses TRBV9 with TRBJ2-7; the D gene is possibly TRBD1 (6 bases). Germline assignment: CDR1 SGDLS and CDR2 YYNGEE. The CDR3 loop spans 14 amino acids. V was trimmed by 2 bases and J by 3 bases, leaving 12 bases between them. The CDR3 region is CASSVGQTGYEQYF. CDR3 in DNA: TGTGCCAGCAGCGTCGGACAGACCGGCTACGAGCAGTACTTC.

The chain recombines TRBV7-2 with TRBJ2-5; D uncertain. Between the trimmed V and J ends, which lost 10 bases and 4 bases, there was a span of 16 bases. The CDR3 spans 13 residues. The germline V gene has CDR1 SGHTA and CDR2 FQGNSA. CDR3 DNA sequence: TGTGCCACCCAAAGGTCTTCCCGAGAGACCCAGTACTTC. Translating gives CATQRSSRETQYF.

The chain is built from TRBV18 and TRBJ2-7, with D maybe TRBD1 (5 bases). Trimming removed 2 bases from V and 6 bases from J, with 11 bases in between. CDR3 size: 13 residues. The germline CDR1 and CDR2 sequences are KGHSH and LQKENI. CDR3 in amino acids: CASSPSDSREQYF. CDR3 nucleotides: TGTGCCAGCTCACCAAGCGACAGTCGCGAGCAGTACTTC.

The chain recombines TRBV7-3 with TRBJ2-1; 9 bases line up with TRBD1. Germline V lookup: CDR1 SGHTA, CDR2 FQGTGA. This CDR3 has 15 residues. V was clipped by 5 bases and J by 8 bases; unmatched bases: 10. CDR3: CASSRDRDRVYEQFF. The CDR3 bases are TGTGCCAGCAGCCGAGACCGGGACAGGGTGTATGAGCAGTTCTTC.

The CDR3 here is CASSIGSDPNYGYTF. The CDR3, as DNA: TGTGCCAGTAGTATAGGGAGCGACCCTAACTATGGCTACACCTTC. The gene calls are TRBV19 and TRBJ1-2; D ambiguous. The CDR3 length is 15 residues. The V gene's germline CDR1 is LNHDA and CDR2 SQIVND (reference sequence). Trimming left V 1 base short and J 0 bases short, with 9 bases between. The full variable domain, in which reference TRBV19 and TRBJ1-2 provide the parts outside the CDR3, is DGGITQSPKYLFRKEGQNVTLSCEQNLNHDAMYWYRQDPGQGLRLIYYSQIVNDFQKGDIAEGYSVSREKKESFPLTVTSAQKNPTAFYLCASSIGSDPNYGYTFGSGTRLTVV.

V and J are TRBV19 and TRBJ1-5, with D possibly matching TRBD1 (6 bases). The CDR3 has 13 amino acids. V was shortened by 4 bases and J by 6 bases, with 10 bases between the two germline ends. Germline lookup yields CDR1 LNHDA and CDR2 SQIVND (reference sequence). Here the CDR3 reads CASSTGEGQPQHF. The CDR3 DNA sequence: TGTGCCAGTAGTACAGGGGAGGGTCAGCCCCAGCATTTT.

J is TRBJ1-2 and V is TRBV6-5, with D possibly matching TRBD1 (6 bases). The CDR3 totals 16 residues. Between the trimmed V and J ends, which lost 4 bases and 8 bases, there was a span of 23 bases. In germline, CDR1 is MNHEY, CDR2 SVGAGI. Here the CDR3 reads CASSSQGPQGAYGYTF. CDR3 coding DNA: TGTGCCAGCAGTTCTCAGGGCCCACAGGGTGCCTACGGCTACACCTTC.

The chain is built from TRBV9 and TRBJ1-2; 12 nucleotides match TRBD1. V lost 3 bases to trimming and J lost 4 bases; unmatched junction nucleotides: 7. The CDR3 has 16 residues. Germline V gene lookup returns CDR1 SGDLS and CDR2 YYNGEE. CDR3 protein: CASSGGQGAGVYGYTF. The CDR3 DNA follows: TGTGCCAGCAGCGGGGGACAGGGGGCTGGGGTCTATGGCTACACCTTC.

The CDR3 nucleotides read TGTGCCAGTAGTGGGACCACGAGCTCCTACGAGCAGTACTTC. Its translation is CASSGTTSSYEQYF. The chain uses TRBV19 and TRBJ2-7, with D perhaps being TRBD1 or TRBD2 (5 bases each). Germline CDR1 and CDR2: LNHDA and SQIVND (reference sequence). The CDR3 has 14 amino acids. Trimming removed 5 bases at V and 0 bases at J, with 11 bases between.

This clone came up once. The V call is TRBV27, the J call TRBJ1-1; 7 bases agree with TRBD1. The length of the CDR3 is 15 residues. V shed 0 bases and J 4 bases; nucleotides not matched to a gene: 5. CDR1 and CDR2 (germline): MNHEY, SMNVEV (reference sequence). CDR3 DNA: TGTGCCAGCAGTTTATCGGCAGGGGGGAGCACTGAAGCTTTCTTT. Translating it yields CASSLSAGGSTEAFF.

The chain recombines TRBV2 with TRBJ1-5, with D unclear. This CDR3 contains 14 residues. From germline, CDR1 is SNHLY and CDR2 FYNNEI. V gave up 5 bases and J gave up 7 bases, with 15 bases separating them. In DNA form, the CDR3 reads TGTGCCAGCAGTACGGACTTACCGGGGCAGCCCCAGCATTTT. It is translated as CASSTDLPGQPQHF.